The rows below give T cell receptor beta chains drawn from one sample of a study of T cells expressing NK-cell markers. No DNA is given; TCRdb re-called the 5' RACE reads and lists each CDR3 protein once. The sample table sets out 150,000 to 180,000 distinct CDR3 sequences. The sequencing sample was made of blood T cells: a sorted CD56 or NKG2C T cell subset, CD4+ or CD8+ T cells, or bulk PBMC T cells (not recorded which). These receptors all come from a woman aged 45-59 years in good health. Each CDR3 is given with its conserved first and last residue.

TRBJ2-3	TRBV14	CASSQGAIREGPTDTQYF
TRBJ2-3	TRBV5-6	CASSLPGGRAADTQYF
TRBJ2-3	TRBV24-1	CATSIPGQGFEDTQYF
TRBJ1-2	TRBV3-1	CASSQSILNRDRGVGYTF
TRBJ2-6	TRBV6-4	CASSSGLVLSGANVLTF
TRBJ2-2	TRBV27	CASSHLGGGGELFF
TRBJ2-7	TRBV19	CASTYGSGETYEQYF
TRBJ2-7	TRBV20-1	CSARDLDSSYEQYF
TRBJ2-7	TRBV7-6	CASSLGDSSYEQYF
TRBJ2-4	TRBV7-9	CASTPGGPFDIQYF
TRBJ2-1	TRBV27	CASSQRPGEWGNEQFF
TRBJ2-1	TRBV7-2	CASSSLQLEQFF
TRBJ2-5	TRBV6-4	CASSLVSRQKRETQYF
TRBJ1-5	TRBV5-6	CASSLGGQEPQHF
TRBJ2-3	TRBV20-1	CSARDGGQGQYF
TRBJ2-1	TRBV18	CASSQTTGLSRWEQFF
TRBJ1-1	TRBV4-1	CASSPRPRIEAFF
TRBJ2-2	TRBV4-1	CASSQDSWSWELFF
TRBJ2-2	TRBV6-5	CASSIKGGGELFF
TRBJ2-5	TRBV11-2	CASSLVWSGRSQETQYF
TRBJ2-3	TRBV12-5	CASGGEYTDTQYF
TRBJ2-7	TRBV20-1	CSARAPAGVPYEQYF
TRBJ2-5	TRBV12-3/TRBV12-4	CASRQQAAQYF
TRBJ2-3	TRBV7-6	CASSLAPVSVGTDTQYF
TRBJ2-5	TRBV7-9	CASSRRGSGRAGQETQYF
TRBJ2-2	TRBV30	CAWSVRGSPGELFF
TRBJ2-6	TRBV15	CATSRGDRGLAGANVLTF
TRBJ2-3	TRBV6-5	CASRGIGSGITDTQYF
TRBJ2-7	TRBV27	CASSPLGPSYEQYF
TRBJ2-1	TRBV7-6	CASSPYTSGREQFF
TRBJ2-1	TRBV6-9	CASPSGRTDSYNEQFF
TRBJ2-1	TRBV6-1	CASSAGQGDYNEQFF
TRBJ2-7	TRBV7-9	CASSLGGGIHYEQYF